This TCR beta chain is drawn from a study of blood T cell repertoires in COVID-19. In the source study's methods: Counts of nucleated cells, estimated from reference gene primer amplification, were obtained. Here immunoSEQ multiplex PCR was the method, and the copy in TCRdb shows in-frame clones only, minus some. Clonal size and the V and J genes are those of that table, whereas D and trimming came from the DNA. The sample has 300,000 to 350,000 clones; 80% to 90% are singletons. The sequence was collected from a man aged 25 to 40 who had recovered from COVID-19. Sequencing used PBMCs or T cells enriched from blood (not recorded which).

CDR3 nucleotide sequence: TGTGCCAGCAGCCCAGCGGGGGGGCCCAGGGAGACCCAGTACTTC. Its protein product is CASSPAGGPRETQYF. The rearrangement links TRBV5-4 to TRBJ2-5, with TRBD2 matching 10 bases. Germline assignment: CDR1 SGHNT and CDR2 YYREEE (reference sequence). V trimming: 4 bases; J trimming: 5 bases; junction bases outside the gene matches: 8. This CDR3 comprises 15 residues.